The 26 T cell receptor beta chains below were found in one sample sequenced in a study of blood T cell repertoires in COVID-19. TCRdb keeps only in-frame clones here, not all; method: immunoSEQ multiplex PCR. The sample includes 200,000 to 250,000 clones, roughly 80% seen only once; the top ten take less than 4%. Input material: peripheral blood. The receptors stem from a woman between 18 and 29 years old with acute or convalescent COVID-19.

This clone was seen only once. The chain employs TRBV13 and TRBJ1-5; 9 bases are shared with TRBD1. Germline-derived CDR1 and CDR2 are PRHDT and FYEKMQ (reference sequence). J was trimmed by 2 bases and V by 5 bases; bases with no gene match: 7. The CDR3 has 16 residues. The CDR3 loop is CASSIWTGEGNQPQHF. The CDR3 nucleotides read TGTGCCAGCAGCATATGGACAGGGGAGGGCAATCAGCCCCAGCATTTT.

The chain has TRBV7-9 and TRBJ2-1; unclear D gene. This CDR3 region has 14 residues. Germline assignment: CDR1 SEHNR and CDR2 FQNEAQ (reference sequence). The germline V and J ends were trimmed by 3 bases and 0 bases, with 6 bases remaining between them. CDR3 in DNA: TGTGCCAGCAGCTTCATGAGCTCCTACAATGAGCAGTTCTTC. This translates into CASSFMSSYNEQFF.

The table lists this clone with a few counts. Here the CDR3 DNA reads TGTGCCAGCAGCCAGGGACTAGGGGACGAGCAGTACTTC. This encodes CASSQGLGDEQYF. This rearrangement joins TRBV5-4 to TRBJ2-7, with 8 bases lining up with TRBD2. Trimming removed 4 bases from V and 5 bases from J; junction bases left unmatched: 5. There are 13 residues in the CDR3. The germline gives CDR1 SGHNT, CDR2 YYREEE (reference sequence).

The chain carries TRBV5-6 and TRBJ1-3; D is undetermined. CDR1 and CDR2 (germline): SGHDT, YYEEEE. Trimming took off 4 bases at V and 0 bases at J, with 17 bases between the two ends. The CDR3 sequence is 17 residues long. CDR3 region: CASSPGLGTSSGNTIYF. The CDR3 DNA reads TGTGCCAGCAGCCCTGGCCTAGGCACCTCCTCTGGAAACACCATATATTTT.

The rearrangement joins TRBV7-3 to TRBJ1-6, with D possibly matching TRBD1 (6 bases). This CDR3 has 15 amino acids. Germline CDR1 is SGHTA and CDR2 is FQGTGA. V dropped 2 bases and J dropped 6 bases, with 11 bases sitting between them. This CDR3 is CASSLGGGLNSPLHF. DNA for the CDR3: TGTGCCAGCAGCTTAGGGGGGGGCCTTAATTCACCCCTCCACTTT.

The rearrangement joins TRBV3-1 (or the pseudogene TRBV3-2) to TRBJ2-1; 10 bases fit TRBD2. Germline CDR1 reads LGHDT; CDR2 reads YNNKEL (reference sequence). After removal of 0 bases from V and 6 bases from J, the junction contained 8 bases not matched to a gene. The CDR3 consists of 17 residues. The CDR3 sequence: CASSQDQLAGVCNEQFF. The CDR3 nucleotides are TGTGCCAGCAGCCAAGATCAGCTAGCGGGAGTTTGCAATGAGCAGTTCTTC.

This clone was observed a handful of times. The genes are TRBV6-4 and TRBJ2-5, with D perhaps TRBD2 (7 bases). V was clipped by 5 bases and J by 1 base, with 14 bases between them. Germline V gene lookup returns CDR1 MRHNA and CDR2 SNTAGT. This CDR3 contains 15 residues. CDR3 sequence reads: CASSPGGGGQETQYF. The CDR3 nucleotides read TGTGCCAGCAGTCCTGGGGGAGGGGGCCAAGAGACCCAGTACTTC.

J is TRBJ1-2 and V is TRBV24-1, with TRBD1 identical over 8 bases. V lost 3 bases and J lost 2; bases outside the gene matches: 10. Germline V gene data show CDR1 as KGHDR and CDR2 as SFDVKD. The CDR3 is made up of 17 amino acids. For the CDR3, the DNA is TGTGCCACCAGTGATGGAGGGACAGGCCAAGGGAACTATGGCTACACCTTC. Its protein product is CATSDGGTGQGNYGYTF.

This chain connects TRBV6-5 to TRBJ2-7; 9 bases map to TRBD1. Germline-derived CDR1 and CDR2 are MNHEY and SVGAGI. The CDR3 spans 15 residues. The ends lost 6 bases at V and 5 bases at J; junction bases unmatched: 11. Here the CDR3 DNA reads TGTGCCAGCAGCTTACAAACAGGGGGCTTCGACGAGCAGTACTTC. It yields the protein CASSLQTGGFDEQYF.

V is TRBV27 and J is TRBJ2-7; possibly TRBD2 for D (5 bases). V lost 5 bases, J lost 2 bases, and 13 bases lay in between. The CDR3 spans 14 residues. The germline V gene encodes CDR1 MNHEY and CDR2 SMNVEV (reference sequence). CDR3 region: CASSPDAGTYEQYF. The CDR3 region has the DNA TGTGCCAGCAGTCCCGACGCCGGGACCTACGAGCAGTACTTC.

This clone was picked up one time. The J gene is TRBJ2-7, the V gene TRBV6-5; perhaps TRBD2 as D (5 bases). Germline-derived CDR1 and CDR2 are MNHEY and SVGAGI. The CDR3 totals 14 residues. V lost 5 bases and J lost 7, with 18 bases in between. The CDR3 reads CASSRTPGIPEQYF. The CDR3, as DNA: TGTGCCAGCAGTCGTACCCCCGGGATCCCGGAGCAGTACTTC.

V usage is TRBV12-5 and J usage is TRBJ2-1, with 9 bases that match TRBD1. Germline-derived CDR1 and CDR2 are LGHNT and FRNRAP. The CDR3 runs 14 residues. The ends lost 4 bases at V and 9 bases at J; junction bases unmatched: 7. This CDR3 reads CASGWGQGLGEQFF. Written as DNA, the CDR3 is TGTGCTAGTGGTTGGGGACAGGGTCTGGGTGAGCAGTTCTTC.

This clone was recorded a few times. J is TRBJ1-4 and V is TRBV11-2; TRBD1 aligns across 7 bases. V lost 5 bases, J lost 4 bases, and 13 bases stayed unmatched. CDR1 SGHAT and CDR2 FQNNGV come from the germline V gene. This CDR3 has 17 residues. For the CDR3, the DNA is TGTGCCAGCAGCCCGGATATCCCCGGGACAGTTAATGAAAAACTGTTTTTT. Translating gives CASSPDIPGTVNEKLFF.

Only one count was recorded for this clone. The chain carries TRBV13 and TRBJ2-1; 11 bases are a match to TRBD2. There are 16 residues in the CDR3. The junction had 9 bases not matched to a gene; V was cut back by 3 bases and J by 8 bases. CDR1 and CDR2 from the germline V gene are PRHDT and FYEKMQ (reference sequence). CDR3 sequence (DNA): TGTGCCAGCAGCTTTTATACTAGCGGGAGTGTCTATGAGCAGTTCTTC. Its protein product is CASSFYTSGSVYEQFF.

The rearrangement links TRBV12-5 to TRBJ2-3, with TRBD1 identical over 9 bases. Germline CDR1 reads LGHNT; CDR2 reads FRNRAP. The V and J ends lost 6 bases and 2 bases, in that order; junction bases with no gene match: 9. This CDR3 spans 16 amino acids. The CDR3 loop reads CASGTPGTGFTDTQYF. DNA of the CDR3: TGTGCTAGTGGCACCCCCGGGACAGGGTTCACAGATACGCAGTATTTT.

The V call is TRBV19, the J call TRBJ1-1, with TRBD1 identical over 8 bases. With V trimmed by 4 bases and J by 2 bases, 9 bases remained unmatched. The CDR3 length is 16 residues. Germline CDR1 reads LNHDA; CDR2 reads SQIVND (reference sequence). CDR3 amino acids: CASSKPLTGVNTEAFF. The CDR3 DNA is TGTGCCAGTAGTAAACCGCTGACAGGGGTAAACACTGAAGCTTTCTTT. Full variable domain (rest looked up from reference TRBV19 and TRBJ1-1): DGGITQSPKYLFRKEGQNVTLSCEQNLNHDAMYWYRQDPGQGLRLIYYSQIVNDFQKGDIAEGYSVSREKKESFPLTVTSAQKNPTAFYLCASSKPLTGVNTEAFFGQGTRLTVV.

This rearrangement joins TRBV2 to TRBJ2-3, with D perhaps TRBD2 (7 bases). CDR1 and CDR2 (germline): SNHLY, FYNNEI. This CDR3 has 15 residues. Trimming shortened V by 6 bases and J by 4 bases, and 17 bases separated the two germline ends. This chain's CDR3 is CASSQWEGGPDTQYF. Written as DNA, the CDR3 is TGTGCCAGCAGCCAGTGGGAGGGGGGCCCAGATACGCAGTATTTT.

This chain connects TRBV28 to TRBJ2-1; 14 nucleotides match TRBD2. The CDR3 covers 14 residues. The J segment lost 7 bases and the V segment lost 10 bases, leaving 6 bases of the junction unmatched. Germline V gene sequence: CDR1 MDHEN, CDR2 SYDVKM. Here the CDR3 DNA reads TGTGCCATTCAGACTAGCGGGAGGGTAAATGAGCAGTTCTTC. It yields the protein CAIQTSGRVNEQFF.

CDR3 region: CASSPRQGGNTEAFF. The CDR3 DNA is TGTGCCAGCAGCCCCCGACAGGGTGGGAACACTGAAGCTTTCTTT. The chain couples TRBV11-2 to TRBJ1-1, with TRBD1 matching 7 bases. J was trimmed by 1 base and V by 5 bases; bases with no gene match: 7. The CDR3 runs 15 residues. Per germline, CDR1 SGHAT and CDR2 FQNNGV.

V usage is TRBV7-6 and J usage is TRBJ1-4; TRBD1 is a possible D gene (5 bases). Germline V lookup: CDR1 SGHVS, CDR2 FNYEAQ. The length of the CDR3 is 16 residues. V shed 0 bases and J shed 1 base, with 9 bases lying between them. In nucleotides, the CDR3 is TGTGCCAGCAGCTTAGCCCCGGGACTAACTAATGAAAAACTGTTTTTT. Its translation is CASSLAPGLTNEKLFF.

This clone has a handful of counts. The chain uses TRBV4-3 and TRBJ2-5; D is unresolved. The CDR3 covers 13 residues. Per the germline V gene, CDR1 is LGHNA and CDR2 is YSLEER. Trimming took off 3 bases at V and 2 bases at J, with 7 bases between the two ends. CDR3 bases: TGCGCCAGCAGCCATATAGTACAAGAGACCCAGTACTTC. It yields the protein CASSHIVQETQYF.

The CDR3 DNA is TGTGCCAGCACCGCCCAGGGCGGGAGTGTCCACGAGCAGTACTTC. This translates into CASTAQGGSVHEQYF. The chain links TRBV7-3 to TRBJ2-7, with TRBD2 matching 7 bases. CDR3 size: 15 residues. Germline V gene sequence: CDR1 SGHTA, CDR2 FQGTGA. V trimming: 7 bases; J trimming: 5 bases; junction bases outside the gene matches: 14.

The chain has TRBV6-5 and TRBJ2-5, with 7 bases fitting TRBD1. Trimming cost V 6 bases and J 9 bases; bases outside gene matches: 10. The CDR3 has 13 residues. Germline V gene data show CDR1 as MNHEY and CDR2 as SVGAGI. The CDR3 spells CASRDRDSMPQYF. CDR3 bases: TGTGCCAGCAGAGACCGGGACAGTATGCCCCAGTACTTC.

CDR3 nucleotides: TGTGCCAGCTCAAAACAGGGTAGTGAGCAGTTCTTC. Amino acid sequence: CASSKQGSEQFF. The chain carries TRBV18 and TRBJ2-1; D might be TRBD1 (6 bases). Trimming removed 5 bases at V and 9 bases at J, with 11 bases between. The length of the CDR3 is 12 residues. The V gene's germline CDR1 is KGHSH and CDR2 LQKENI. The whole variable domain, remainder taken from reference TRBV18 and TRBJ2-1, is NAGVMQNPRHLVRRRGQEARLRCSPMKGHSHVYWYRQLPEEGLKFMVYLQKENIIDESGMPKERFSAEFPKEGPSILRIQQVVRGDSAAYFCASSKQGSEQFFGPGTRLTVL.

The chain has TRBV4-3 and TRBJ2-7, with D perhaps TRBD1 (5 bases). CDR3 length: 15 amino acids. Germline CDR1 reads LGHNA; CDR2 reads YSLEER. V shed 2 bases and J shed 2 bases, with 13 bases lying between them. The CDR3 spells CASSQYEGVTYEQYF. In DNA form, the CDR3 reads TGCGCCAGCAGCCAATACGAAGGGGTTACCTACGAGCAGTACTTC.

V usage is TRBV7-2 and J usage is TRBJ2-1; 11 bases align to TRBD1. The CDR3 extends over 14 amino acids. Germline lookup yields CDR1 SGHTA and CDR2 FQGNSA. Unmatched junction bases numbered 6, after V lost 5 bases and J lost 9 bases. Here the CDR3 DNA reads TGTGCCAGCAGCCCAGGACAGGGGGCAGGTGAGCAGTTCTTC. This sequence encodes CASSPGQGAGEQFF. Full variable domain (outside the CDR3, taken from reference TRBV7-2 and TRBJ2-1): GAGVSQSPSNKVTEKGKDVELRCDPISGHTALYWYRQSLGQGLEFLIYFQGNSAPDKSGLPSDRFSAERTGGSVSTLTIQRTQQEDSAVYLCASSPGQGAGEQFFGPGTRLTVL.